The 12 T cell receptor beta chains presented below share a single source sample, sequenced in a study of CDR3 diversity in severe acne. TCRdb re-analysed the PCR reads in MiXCR, keeping a single row per CDR3 protein. The sample contains approximately 77,000 distinct CDR3 sequences, approximately 49% of which appear only once. Sequenced input: blood. Source of these receptors: a male donor with severe acne vulgaris.

This clonotype was picked up a small number of times. The V call is TRBV2, the J call TRBJ2-7; D could derive from TRBD1 or TRBD2 (5 bases each). The CDR3 contains 11 residues. V lost 7 bases and J lost 3, with 7 bases in between. Per the germline V gene, CDR1 is SNHLY and CDR2 is FYNNEI. The CDR3 coding sequence is TGTGCCAGCACTGGGGGCTACGAGCAGTACTTC. It codes for CASTGGYEQYF.

The chain couples TRBV6-1 to TRBJ1-5; D may be TRBD1 (5 bases). Germline V gene data show CDR1 as MNHNS and CDR2 as SASEGT. CDR3 length: 16 amino acids. V shed 2 bases and J shed 2 bases, with 13 bases lying between them. The CDR3 DNA sequence: TGTGCCAGCAGTGAACTCCGTGGGGCAGGCAATCAGCCCCAGCATTTT. This translates into CASSELRGAGNQPQHF.

This clonotype has more than one count but fewer than ten. The rearrangement joins TRBV28 to TRBJ1-5; no clear D. This CDR3 has 12 residues. Per the germline V gene, CDR1 is MDHEN and CDR2 is SYDVKM. Trimming pared 7 bases from V and 0 bases from J, leaving 4 bases between. The CDR3 reads CASTRSNQPQHF. CDR3 DNA: TGTGCCAGCACTCGTAGCAATCAGCCCCAGCATTTT.

The genes are TRBV25-1 and TRBJ2-3, with 13 bases identical to TRBD2. The J call may be in error: the DNA end matches TRBJ2-5 better. The CDR3 extends over 15 amino acids. The germline gives CDR1 MGHDK, CDR2 SYGVNS. CDR3 nucleotides: TGTGCCAGCAGTCTTGGGACTAGCGGGACGGGGACCCAGTACTTC. Translating it yields CASSLGTSGTGTQYF.

This clonotype has a single count. V is TRBV7-6 and J is TRBJ2-7; no clear D gene. The V end lost 4 bases, the J end lost 2 bases, and 12 bases lay between the germline ends. The germline V gene has CDR1 SGHVS and CDR2 FNYEAQ. The CDR3 loop spans 14 amino acids. The CDR3 region has the DNA TGTGCCAGCAGCTCCCGTGGGATCCCCTACGAGCAGTACTTC. It codes for CASSSRGIPYEQYF.

The V call is TRBV19, the J call TRBJ1-4; a weak D match, TRBD1 (5 bases). CDR3 length: 9 amino acids. CDR1 and CDR2 (germline): LNHDA, SQIVND (reference sequence). The CDR3 here is CRNPRDVFF. The CDR3 nucleotides are TGTCGCAACCCTCGGGACGTGTTTTTT.

In regard to this clonotype: Germline is not matched at one junction end, which may reflect a read error. V gene TRBV4-1 combines with J gene TRBJ1-5; no reliable D call. Germline V CDR1 and CDR2: MGHRA, YSYEKL. The CDR3 runs to 13 residues. The CDR3 DNA reads TGTGCCAGCAGCCAACATGCCGATCAGCCCCAGCATTTT. Protein product: CASSQHADQPQHF.

The chain is built from TRBV24-1 and TRBJ2-2; D ambiguous. Germline V gene sequence: CDR1 KGHDR, CDR2 SFDVKD. CDR3 length equals 14 residues. Trimming pared 1 base from V and 5 bases from J, leaving 7 bases between. CDR3 sequence: CATSDLRTTGELFF. The CDR3 DNA sequence: TGTGCCACCAGTGATTTAAGAACGACCGGGGAGCTGTTTTTT.

This sequence joins TRBV29-1 and TRBJ1-2, with D possibly TRBD1 on 6 matching bases. The CDR3 extends over 14 amino acids. CDR1 SQVTM and CDR2 ANQGSEA come from the germline V gene. Trimming shortened V by 6 bases and J by 4 bases, and 18 bases separated the two germline ends. CDR3 nucleotides: TGCAGCGTGCGTGCCCCTGGACAGCTCTATGGCTACACCTTC. This encodes CSVRAPGQLYGYTF.

V is TRBV12-3 or TRBV12-4 and J is TRBJ2-1; no clear D gene. CDR3 length: 14 residues. V dropped 3 bases and J dropped 7 bases, with 13 bases sitting between them. The DNA for the CDR3 is TGTGCCAGCAGTTTCCAAAGGGTGGGAAATGAGCAGTTCTTC. Protein product: CASSFQRVGNEQFF.

This clonotype was counted at least ten times. The CDR3 is CSARGFWGNNQPQHF. DNA for the CDR3: TGCAGTGCTAGAGGATTCTGGGGAAACAATCAGCCCCAGCATTTT. The V gene is TRBV20-1, the J gene TRBJ1-5; D is ambiguous. There are 15 residues in the CDR3. CDR1 is DFQATT, CDR2 SNEGSKA, per germline (reference sequence). V was trimmed by 1 base and J by 3 bases, leaving 13 bases between them.

The CDR3 DNA reads TGTGCCAGCAGCTTAGCTTTAATGAACACTGAAGCTTTCTTT. Translating it yields CASSLALMNTEAFF. The V call is TRBV11-1, the J call TRBJ1-1; D not certain. Deletions cut 0 bases from V and 0 bases from J, with 5 bases between. The CDR3 has 14 residues. Germline values: CDR1 SGHAT, CDR2 FQDESV (reference sequence).